Presented here are 5 T cell receptor beta chains from one specimen sequenced in a study of blood T cells in healthy people across ages. The use of a sample-barcoded 5' primer and a J-beta primer mix characterized a second PCR of roughly 6 to 12 cycles. TCRdb redid the calling of the 5' RACE reads with MiXCR, one entry per CDR3 protein. The sample yields more than 900,000 distinct CDR3 sequences, 29% seen once. This sample was also put to use in a study of T cells of mothers and their children.

The specimen sequenced was blood. These receptors were obtained from a woman in her thirties or forties in good health.

The chain links TRBV7-8 to TRBJ2-5, with D perhaps matching TRBD1 or TRBD2 (5 bases each). CDR3 length: 18 amino acids. Between the trimmed V and J ends, which lost 2 bases and 0 bases, there was a span of 19 bases. The V gene's germline CDR1 is SGHVS and CDR2 FQNEAQ. The CDR3 DNA follows: TGTGCCAGCAGCTTACGTGTCTCGAGGGGCAGCTACCAAGAGACCCAGTACTTC. This sequence encodes CASSLRVSRGSYQETQYF. The full variable domain, completed using reference TRBV7-8 and TRBJ2-5, is GAGVSQSPRYKVAKRGQDVALRCDPISGHVSLFWYQQALGQGPEFLTYFQNEAQLDKSGLPSDRFFAERPEGSVSTLKIQRTQQEDSAVYLCASSLRVSRGSYQETQYFGPGTRLLVL.

This clonotype has only a few counts. The chain joins TRBV5-1 to TRBJ1-1; 7 bases line up with TRBD1. Germline loops: CDR1 SGHRS, CDR2 YFSETQ. The CDR3 runs 14 residues. J gave up 3 bases and V 7 bases, and 9 bases lay outside the gene matches. The CDR3 spells CASSEEGAYTEAFF. CDR3 in DNA: TGCGCCAGCTCCGAGGAGGGGGCCTACACTGAAGCTTTCTTT.

Comment on this clonotype: A much larger clone differs from this one at a single base, so this may be a read error. This sequence joins TRBV5-1 and TRBJ2-3, with D unresolved. V was clipped by 0 bases and J by 1 base, with 12 bases between them. Germline CDR1 is SGHRS and CDR2 is YFSETQ. This CDR3 contains 16 residues. CDR3 DNA: TGCGCCAGCAGCTTGGTCCGGCGTAAGGGCACAGATACGCAGTATTTT. Translated, it gives CASSLVRRKGTDTQYF.

In its sample, this clonotype was seen a few times. V gene TRBV5-1 combines with J gene TRBJ2-3, with 12 bases that match TRBD2. Germline V lookup: CDR1 SGHRS, CDR2 YFSETQ. The CDR3 runs 15 residues. The junction had 7 bases not matched to a gene; V was cut back by 7 bases and J by 4 bases. CDR3 coding DNA: TGCGCCAGCTTCAACCTAGCGGGGGGGGCAGATACGCAGTATTTT. Amino acids: CASFNLAGGADTQYF.

This clonotype has more than one count but fewer than ten. The chain carries TRBV12-3 or TRBV12-4 and TRBJ2-5; 9 bases fit TRBD2. The CDR3 is 16 amino acids. The V segment lost 3 bases and the J segment 4 bases; nucleotides outside the gene matches: 9. The CDR3 coding sequence is TGTGCCAGCAGTTTTTACGGCGGGGGGGCAAGAGAGACCCAGTACTTC. Translation: CASSFYGGGARETQYF.